These 18 T cell receptor beta chains were sequenced from one sample in a study of blood T cell repertoires in COVID-19. The data were produced by immunoSEQ multiplex PCR, yet TCRdb's version contains in-frame clones alone and is incomplete. The data hold 100,000 to 150,000 clones, with around 89% observed a single time. The specimen sequenced was peripheral blood. These receptors were obtained from a man aged 50-60 years with active or convalescent COVID-19.

V gene TRBV3-1 (or the pseudogene TRBV3-2) combines with J gene TRBJ1-5; D is uncertain. CDR3 length equals 14 residues. The V and J ends lost 7 bases and 6 bases respectively, with 16 bases between them. The germline V gene encodes CDR1 LGHDT and CDR2 YNNKEL (reference sequence). Written as DNA, the CDR3 is TGTGCCAGCACCCAGACTCCTACGGCTCAGCCCCAGCATTTT. As protein: CASTQTPTAQPQHF.

The J gene is TRBJ2-5, the V gene TRBV18; 7 nucleotides agree with TRBD2. The germline V gene has CDR1 KGHSH and CDR2 LQKENI. The J segment lost 1 base and the V segment lost 4 bases, leaving 12 bases of the junction unmatched. The CDR3 sequence is 17 residues long. CDR3 residues: CASSLNGGSGSQETQYF. The CDR3, as DNA: TGTGCCAGCTCACTCAACGGGGGGTCCGGGTCCCAAGAGACCCAGTACTTC.

This clone has a handful of counts. The rearrangement joins TRBV5-6 to TRBJ1-6; 7 positions match TRBD1. The V gene end was trimmed by 5 bases and the J gene end by 4 bases; junction bases not matched to a gene: 9. Germline V gene lookup returns CDR1 SGHDT and CDR2 YYEEEE. This CDR3 has 16 amino acids. CDR3 bases: TGTGCCAGCAGACCTGGACAGGCCCGGTATAATTCACCCCTCCACTTT. This sequence encodes CASRPGQARYNSPLHF.

This clone was seen once. The V gene is TRBV4-2, the J gene TRBJ1-2; D remains ambiguous. Trimming removed 0 bases at V and 6 bases at J, with 8 bases between. CDR3 length: 13 residues. Per the germline V gene, CDR1 is LGHNA and CDR2 is YNFKEQ. CDR3 residues: CASSQDSEDGYTF. CDR3 nucleotide sequence: TGTGCCAGCAGCCAAGATTCAGAGGATGGCTACACCTTC.

V is TRBV10-3 and J is TRBJ2-3; 7 nucleotides line up with TRBD1. CDR3 size: 15 residues. Trimming took 2 bases from V and 8 from J; bases not matched to a gene: 10. CDR1 and CDR2 (germline): ENHRY, SYGVKD. The CDR3: CAISEGDSQMGTQYF. The CDR3 region has the DNA TGTGCCATCAGTGAGGGGGACAGCCAAATGGGTACGCAGTATTTT.

V gene TRBV19 combines with J gene TRBJ1-5, with D hard to call. Between the trimmed V and J ends, which lost 7 bases and 6 bases, there was a span of 10 bases. Germline assignment: CDR1 LNHDA and CDR2 SQIVND (reference sequence). This CDR3 is 12 amino acids long. Here the CDR3 DNA reads TGTGCCAGTACCGTCGCGGGTCAGCCCCAGCATTTT. The encoded protein is CASTVAGQPQHF.

The rearrangement joins TRBV21-1 to TRBJ1-6. TRBV21-1 is a documented pseudogene. The CDR3 sequence is 18 residues long. CDR3 sequence reads: CASSKAERGGEGNSPLHF. Written as DNA, the CDR3 is TGTGCCAGCAGCAAAGCCGAGAGGGGGGGCGAGGGCAATTCACCCCTCCACTTT.

V is TRBV7-2 and J is TRBJ2-6; no reliable D call. Per germline, CDR1 SGHTA and CDR2 FQGNSA. This CDR3 contains 14 residues. Trimming pared 3 bases from V and 0 bases from J, leaving 3 bases between. The CDR3 bases are TGTGCCAGCAGCTTCAGCTCTGGGGCCAACGTCCTGACTTTC. Protein sequence: CASSFSSGANVLTF.

This rearrangement joins TRBV7-2 to TRBJ1-2; the match to TRBD1 covers 12 bases. This CDR3 comprises 16 residues. J gave up 6 bases and V 0 bases, and 5 bases lay outside the gene matches. Germline V gene lookup returns CDR1 SGHTA and CDR2 FQGNSA. The CDR3 here is CASSLATGQGANGYTF. In DNA, the CDR3 is TGTGCCAGCAGCTTAGCGACGGGACAGGGGGCTAATGGCTACACCTTC.

This chain joins TRBV28 and TRBJ2-1, with 8 bases matching TRBD1. Germline V gene lookup returns CDR1 MDHEN and CDR2 SYDVKM. V dropped 6 bases and J dropped 5; count of bases not matched to a gene: 21. This CDR3 is 19 amino acids long. The CDR3 reads CASSRPGQAISSSNNEQFF. CDR3 DNA sequence: TGTGCCAGCAGCCGGCCGGGACAGGCGATCAGCTCCTCGAACAATGAGCAGTTCTTC.

The chain joins TRBV6-2 or TRBV6-3 to TRBJ2-5; 7 nucleotides align to TRBD1. Per the germline V gene, CDR1 is MNHEY and CDR2 is SVGEGT. CDR3 length equals 14 residues. V was clipped by 1 base and J by 5 bases; unmatched bases: 4. In DNA, the CDR3 is TGTGCCAGCAGTTACTTGGGACAGTGGGAGACCCAGTACTTC. This codes for CASSYLGQWETQYF.

The CDR3 loop reads CASSSRGDRGQETQYF. In nucleotides, the CDR3 is TGTGCCAGCAGTTCGCGGGGGGACCGGGGCCAAGAGACCCAGTACTTC. The V gene is TRBV6-2 or TRBV6-3, the J gene TRBJ2-5; 8 positions agree with TRBD2. Trimming at V came to 4 bases and at J to 1 base, leaving 8 bases not matched to a gene. Germline-derived CDR1 and CDR2 are MNHEY and SVGEGT. This CDR3 is built from 16 residues.

The chain combines TRBV4-1 with TRBJ2-5, with TRBD1 identical over 11 bases. Germline V CDR1 and CDR2: MGHRA, YSYEKL. The CDR3 has 15 residues. The trim removed 3 bases at V and 2 bases at J, leaving 2 bases unmatched. DNA of the CDR3: TGCGCCAGCAGCCAGGGGACAGGGGGACAAGAGACCCAGTACTTC. Protein sequence: CASSQGTGGQETQYF.

This clone was picked up one time. This chain connects TRBV7-6 to TRBJ2-3; 10 bases line up with TRBD1. The CDR3 covers 18 residues. CDR1 SGHVS and CDR2 FNYEAQ come from the germline V gene. The ends lost 1 base at V and 3 bases at J; junction bases unmatched: 10. The CDR3, as DNA: TGTGCCAGCAGCTTAGGAGGCTTTGGGACAGGGGCTACAGATACGCAGTATTTT. Its protein is CASSLGGFGTGATDTQYF.

This chain joins TRBV3-1 (or the pseudogene TRBV3-2) and TRBJ2-3; D remains unclear. Germline loops: CDR1 LGHDT, CDR2 YNNKEL (reference sequence). The CDR3 length is 14 residues. The V gene lost 0 bases and the J gene lost 4 bases, with 8 bases spanning the gap. In DNA, the CDR3 is TGTGCCAGCAGCCAAGATTGGGCGTCAGATACGCAGTATTTT. Translation: CASSQDWASDTQYF.

The V gene is TRBV11-2, the J gene TRBJ2-2; a weak D match, TRBD1 (6 bases). Trimming pared 5 bases from V and 5 bases from J, leaving 18 bases between. Looked up from germline, CDR1 is SGHAT and CDR2 is FQNNGV. The CDR3 is 16 residues long. The CDR3 is CASSPRTVRGTGELFF. Here the CDR3 DNA reads TGTGCCAGCAGCCCAAGGACTGTAAGGGGGACCGGGGAGCTGTTTTTT.

This chain joins TRBV11-2 and TRBJ1-2; D might be TRBD1 (5 bases). The CDR3 covers 15 residues. The V gene's germline CDR1 is SGHAT and CDR2 FQNNGV. The ends were cut back, 1 base at V and 1 base at J, with 10 bases in the middle. For the CDR3, the DNA is TGTGCCAGCAGCTTAGTCGGGGGTCTTAACTATGGCTACACCTTC. Translated: CASSLVGGLNYGYTF.

The V call is TRBV7-8, the J call TRBJ1-1; 7 nucleotides line up with TRBD1. Trimming took 6 bases from V and 0 from J; bases not matched to a gene: 7. Germline V gives CDR1 SGHVS, CDR2 FQNEAQ. The CDR3 sequence is 15 residues long. For the CDR3, the DNA is TGTGCCAGCAGGGGTCCGGGACAGATGAACACTGAAGCTTTCTTT. Translated: CASRGPGQMNTEAFF.